These T cell receptor beta chains were read from a single sample in a study of human T cells and chemical hapten exposure. Each CDR3 protein gets one entry after TCRdb re-called the RACE reads with MiXCR. The sample holds 300,000 to 450,000 distinct CDR3 sequences, around 5.5% seen once. This sample comprised whole blood, obtained in connection with sensitization to the hapten diphenylcyclopropenone (DPC). The source of these receptors is a woman in her late teens or twenties with alopecia areata. Some clones in this sample may be carry-over from other donors' samples. Both conserved end residues are part of each CDR3. The order of the fields is D gene, J gene, V gene, clone size, CDR3 length, CDR3 DNA, CDR3 protein. D genes are given only for firm matches. The size of a clone is reported for some rows only, either as once, few or many, or as a class for expanded clones.

D: TRBD1
J: TRBJ1-1
V: TRBV18
size: few
length: 12
DNA: TGTGCCAGCTCACCCGGGACAGGGCCAGCTTTCTTT
CDR3: CASSPGTGPAFF

D: .
J: TRBJ2-3
V: TRBV7-7
size: .
length: 15
DNA: TGTGCTAGCAGCTTAGGTACCGGAAGCTCAGATACGCAGTATTTT
CDR3: CASSLGTGSSDTQYF

D: TRBD1
J: TRBJ2-3
V: TRBV2
size: many
length: 15
DNA: TGTGCCAGCAGCTCGCCGGGACAGGGCACAGATACGCAGTATTTT
CDR3: CASSSPGQGTDTQYF

D: .
J: TRBJ2-1
V: TRBV3-1
size: .
length: 16
DNA: TGTGCCAGCAGCCAAGAAGACAGCTCGGTGGGGAATGGGCAGTTCTTC
CDR3: CASSQEDSSVGNGQFF

D: TRBD1
J: TRBJ1-1
V: TRBV20-1
size: many
length: 12
DNA: TGCAGTGCTCGACAGGGTGGTACTGAAGCTTTCTTT
CDR3: CSARQGGTEAFF

D: .
J: TRBJ1-1
V: TRBV6-1
size: .
length: 12
DNA: TGTGCCAGCACCCCGACAGGAATTGAAGCTTTCTTT
CDR3: CASTPTGIEAFF

D: .
J: TRBJ2-2
V: TRBV6-6
size: .
length: 14
DNA: TGTGCCAGCAGTTATACAACGGATACCGGGGAGCTGTTTTTT
CDR3: CASSYTTDTGELFF

D: TRBD2
J: TRBJ2-7
V: TRBV5-5
size: .
length: 14
DNA: TGTGCCAGCAGCGGACTAGCGGGTACCTACGAGCAGTACTTC
CDR3: CASSGLAGTYEQYF

D: TRBD2
J: TRBJ2-1
V: TRBV12-3/TRBV12-4
size: few
length: 16
DNA: TGTGCCAGCAGTTTCGGTCTAGCGGGGGGGCCAGATGAGCAGTTCTTC
CDR3: CASSFGLAGGPDEQFF

D: .
J: TRBJ2-7
V: TRBV6-6
size: many
length: 15
DNA: TGTGCCAGCAGTTATACCCCCGGGAGTCTAGGCGAGCAGTACTTC
CDR3: CASSYTPGSLGEQYF

D: .
J: TRBJ1-1
V: TRBV5-6
size: .
length: 14
DNA: TGTGCCAGCAGCTTACTCTACAAGAACACTGAAGCTTTCTTT
CDR3: CASSLLYKNTEAFF

D: .
J: TRBJ2-2
V: TRBV18
size: .
length: 13
DNA: TGTGCCAGCTCGTGGGGCGACACCGGGGAGCTGTTTTTT
CDR3: CASSWGDTGELFF

D: TRBD1
J: TRBJ1-4
V: TRBV7-6
size: .
length: 18
DNA: TGTGCCAGCAGCTCAAGATTCTTAGACAGGGTTGGAAACGAAAAACTGTTTTTT
CDR3: CASSSRFLDRVGNEKLFF

D: .
J: TRBJ1-1
V: TRBV3-1
size: .
length: 14
DNA: TGTGCCAGCAGCCAAGGTCTGGGGTACACTGAAGCTTTCTTT
CDR3: CASSQGLGYTEAFF

D: .
J: TRBJ2-1
V: TRBV2
size: few
length: 17
DNA: TGTGCCAGCAGTCCTGGACCCCCCGGTGGTCTCGAAAATGAGCAGTTCTTC
CDR3: CASSPGPPGGLENEQFF

D: .
J: TRBJ1-5
V: TRBV2
size: many
length: 18
DNA: TGTGCCAGCGGCACAGGACGGGATGGGGCCAGGGCCAATCAGCCCCAGCATTTT
CDR3: CASGTGRDGARANQPQHF

D: .
J: TRBJ2-3
V: TRBV7-8
size: many
length: 15
DNA: TGTGCCAGCAGCTTCCCCTTGACGGGCACAGATACGCAGTATTTT
CDR3: CASSFPLTGTDTQYF